Listed here is a single T cell receptor (beta chain). Its antigen is still unknown. Generated by immunoSEQ multiplex PCR, the TCRdb table keeps only in-frame clones and is missing some. Seen here are 150,000 or so clones, over 80% observed once, and the top ten hold 2.5% to 3%. These data originate in a study of T cell responses to AZD1222 COVID-19 vaccine. Germline V gives CDR1 LGHDT, CDR2 YNNKEL (reference sequence). V lost 0 bases to trimming and J lost 4 bases, with 12 bases between them. The CDR3 length is 15 residues. Study-level results: Along spike, vaccine-associated CD4 TCRs were found throughout, with dominance at 160-218 and 743-854. Without day 14 samples, only post-peak T cell repertoires were studied. Among those given AZD1222, only five or six were seropositive at baseline.

J is TRBJ1-2 and V is TRBV3-1 (or the pseudogene TRBV3-2); D unclear. This specimen consisted of peripheral blood, obtained on day 0 of MenACWY control vaccination. This TCR was recovered from an adult in good health. The CDR3 spells CASSQDGRESYGYTF. In nucleotides, the CDR3 is TGTGCCAGCAGCCAAGATGGGAGGGAGAGCTATGGCTACACCTTC.